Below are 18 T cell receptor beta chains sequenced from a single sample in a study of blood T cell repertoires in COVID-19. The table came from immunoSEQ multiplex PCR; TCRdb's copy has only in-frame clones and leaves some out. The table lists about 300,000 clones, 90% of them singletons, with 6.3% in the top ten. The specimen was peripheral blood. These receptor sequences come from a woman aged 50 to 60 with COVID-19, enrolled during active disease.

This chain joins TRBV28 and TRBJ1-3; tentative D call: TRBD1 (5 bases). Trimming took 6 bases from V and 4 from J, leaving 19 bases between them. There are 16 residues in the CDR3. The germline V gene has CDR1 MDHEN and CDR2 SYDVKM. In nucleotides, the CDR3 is TGTGCCAGCAGCCCCCAGGGCCGTTTGCTCGGAAACACCATATATTTT. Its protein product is CASSPQGRLLGNTIYF.

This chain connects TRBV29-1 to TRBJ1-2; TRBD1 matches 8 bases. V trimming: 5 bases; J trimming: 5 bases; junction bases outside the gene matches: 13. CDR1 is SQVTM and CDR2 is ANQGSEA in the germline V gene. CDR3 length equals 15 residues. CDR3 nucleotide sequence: TGCAGCGTTAGGGGACAGGACCCGGCAAATTATGGCTACACCTTC. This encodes CSVRGQDPANYGYTF.

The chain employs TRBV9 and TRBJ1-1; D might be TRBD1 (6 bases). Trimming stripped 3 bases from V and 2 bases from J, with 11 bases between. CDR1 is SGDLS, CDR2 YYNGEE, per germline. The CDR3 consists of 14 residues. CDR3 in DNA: TGTGCCAGCAGCGAAGGGGGGGTAAACACTGAAGCTTTCTTT. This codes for CASSEGGVNTEAFF.

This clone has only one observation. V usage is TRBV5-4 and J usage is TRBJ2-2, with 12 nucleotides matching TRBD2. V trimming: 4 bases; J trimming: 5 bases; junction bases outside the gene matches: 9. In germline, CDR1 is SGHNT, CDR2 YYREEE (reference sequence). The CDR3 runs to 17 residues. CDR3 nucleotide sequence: TGTGCCAGCAGCAGGCCTAGCGGGAGGGCAGGAACCGGGGAGCTGTTTTTT. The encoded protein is CASSRPSGRAGTGELFF.

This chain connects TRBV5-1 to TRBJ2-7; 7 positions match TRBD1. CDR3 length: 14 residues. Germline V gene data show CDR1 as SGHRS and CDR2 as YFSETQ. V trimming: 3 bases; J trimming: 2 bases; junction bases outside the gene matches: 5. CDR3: CASSWDSLTYEQYF. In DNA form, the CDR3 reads TGCGCCAGCAGCTGGGACAGTTTAACCTACGAGCAGTACTTC.

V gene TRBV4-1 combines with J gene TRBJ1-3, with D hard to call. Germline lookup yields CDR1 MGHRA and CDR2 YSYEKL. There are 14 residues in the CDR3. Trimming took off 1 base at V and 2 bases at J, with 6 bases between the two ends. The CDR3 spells CASSQGAPGNTIYF. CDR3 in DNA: TGCGCCAGCAGCCAAGGGGCGCCTGGAAACACCATATATTTT.

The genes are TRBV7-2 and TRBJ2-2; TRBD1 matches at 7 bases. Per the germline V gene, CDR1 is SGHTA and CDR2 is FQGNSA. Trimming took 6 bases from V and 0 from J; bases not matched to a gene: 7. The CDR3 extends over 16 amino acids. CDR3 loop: CASRFAGTANTGELFF. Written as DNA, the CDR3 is TGTGCCAGCAGGTTCGCCGGGACAGCGAACACCGGGGAGCTGTTTTTT.

Here the CDR3 DNA reads TGCGCCAGCAGCTTGACAGACTCCTACGAGCAGTACTTC. Amino acids: CASSLTDSYEQYF. The chain has TRBV5-1 and TRBJ2-7, with D unresolved. The CDR3 has 13 residues. V gave up 1 base and J gave up 0 bases, with 5 bases separating them. Germline V gives CDR1 SGHRS, CDR2 YFSETQ.

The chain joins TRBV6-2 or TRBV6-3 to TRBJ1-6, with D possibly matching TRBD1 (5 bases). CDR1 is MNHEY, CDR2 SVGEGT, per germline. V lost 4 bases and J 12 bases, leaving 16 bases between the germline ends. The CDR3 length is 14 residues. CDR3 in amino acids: CASSSDRQYLPLHF. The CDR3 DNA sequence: TGTGCCAGCAGTTCCGACCGACAGTATTTACCCCTCCACTTT.

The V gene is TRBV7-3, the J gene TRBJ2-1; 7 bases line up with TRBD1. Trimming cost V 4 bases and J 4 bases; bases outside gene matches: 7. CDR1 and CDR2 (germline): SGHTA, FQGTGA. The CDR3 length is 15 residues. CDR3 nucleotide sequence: TGTGCCAGCAGCTCGACAGGGCGCCCATACAATGAGCAGTTCTTC. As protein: CASSSTGRPYNEQFF.

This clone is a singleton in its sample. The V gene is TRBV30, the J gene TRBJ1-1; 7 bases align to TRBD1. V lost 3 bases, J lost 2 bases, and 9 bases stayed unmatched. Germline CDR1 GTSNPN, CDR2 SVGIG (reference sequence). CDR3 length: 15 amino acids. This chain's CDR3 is CAWSTPGTVNTEAFF. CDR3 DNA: TGTGCCTGGAGCACCCCAGGGACAGTAAACACTGAAGCTTTCTTT.

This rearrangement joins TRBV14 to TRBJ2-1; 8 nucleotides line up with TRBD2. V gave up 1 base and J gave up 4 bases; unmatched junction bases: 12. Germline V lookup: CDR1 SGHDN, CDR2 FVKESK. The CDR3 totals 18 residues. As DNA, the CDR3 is TGTGCCAGCAGCCAAGTGATCGGAAGCGGGAGTTCTTACAATGAGCAGTTCTTC. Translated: CASSQVIGSGSSYNEQFF.

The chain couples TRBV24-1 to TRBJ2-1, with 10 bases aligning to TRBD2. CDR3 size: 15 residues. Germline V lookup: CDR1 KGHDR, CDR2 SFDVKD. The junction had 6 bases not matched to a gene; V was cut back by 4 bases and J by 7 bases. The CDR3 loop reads CATSDPRTSGNEQFF. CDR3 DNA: TGTGCCACCAGTGACCCCAGGACTAGCGGTAATGAGCAGTTCTTC.

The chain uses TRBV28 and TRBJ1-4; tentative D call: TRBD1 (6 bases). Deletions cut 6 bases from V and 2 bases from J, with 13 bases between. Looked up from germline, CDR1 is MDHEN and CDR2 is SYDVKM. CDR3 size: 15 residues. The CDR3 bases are TGTGCCAGCAGAAAGCCAGGGGCGACTAATGAAAAACTGTTTTTT. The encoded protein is CASRKPGATNEKLFF.

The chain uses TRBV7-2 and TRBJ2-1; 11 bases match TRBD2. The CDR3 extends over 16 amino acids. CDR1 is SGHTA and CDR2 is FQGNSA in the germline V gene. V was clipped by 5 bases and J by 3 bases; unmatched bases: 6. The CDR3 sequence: CASSPGLAVRYNEQFF. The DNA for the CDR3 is TGTGCCAGCAGCCCGGGACTAGCGGTACGCTACAATGAGCAGTTCTTC.

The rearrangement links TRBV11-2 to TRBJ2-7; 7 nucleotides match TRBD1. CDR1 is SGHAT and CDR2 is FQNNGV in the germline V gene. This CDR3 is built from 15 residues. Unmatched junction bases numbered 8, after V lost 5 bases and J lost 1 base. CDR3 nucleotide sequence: TGTGCCAGCAGCCATTCGGGACAGAGGTCCTACGAGCAGTACTTC. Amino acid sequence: CASSHSGQRSYEQYF.

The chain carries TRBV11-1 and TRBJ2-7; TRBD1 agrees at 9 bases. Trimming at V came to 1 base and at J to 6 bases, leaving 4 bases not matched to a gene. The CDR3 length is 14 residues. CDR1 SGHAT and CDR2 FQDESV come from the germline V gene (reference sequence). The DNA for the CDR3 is TGTGCCAGCAGCTTAGGAGAGACAGGGGGCGAGCAGTACTTC. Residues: CASSLGETGGEQYF.

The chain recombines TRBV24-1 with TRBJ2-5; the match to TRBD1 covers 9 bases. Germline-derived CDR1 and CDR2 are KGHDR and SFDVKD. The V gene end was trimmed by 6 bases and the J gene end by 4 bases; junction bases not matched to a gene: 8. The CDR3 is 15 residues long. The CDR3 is CATSPGQGLGETQYF. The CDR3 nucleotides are TGTGCCACCAGTCCGGGACAGGGTTTGGGAGAGACCCAGTACTTC.